The clone carrying this T cell receptor beta chain was seen more than once but under ten times. Its antigen is unknown. Roughly 10 milliliters of peripheral blood were drawn from each donor. The germline V and J ends were trimmed by 7 bases and 5 bases, with 17 bases remaining between them. The CDR3 extends over 14 amino acids. The data derive from a study of blood T cells in healthy people across ages. A sample-barcoded 5' primer and a J-beta primer mix were used in a second PCR of about 7 to 12 cycles. All cDNA molecules were each tagged by a template-switch adaptor with 12 random nucleotides. TCRdb used MiXCR to reprocess the 5' RACE reads, holding one entry per CDR3 protein. Of some 890,000 distinct CDR3 sequences in the sample, just under 30% were seen once. General study points: Per million T cells, TCR beta diversity dropped about linearly as age rose. Reliance upon unsorted PBMCs precluded definitive naive versus antigen-experienced comparison.

These same data were also listed under a study on T cells of mothers and their children.

This clonotype was sampled from a woman aged 40 to 49 in good health. The chain employs TRBV12-3 or TRBV12-4 and TRBJ1-1; TRBD1 might be the D (5 bases). Sequences were obtained from blood. The CDR3: CASNPTGKGTEAFF. The CDR3 DNA reads TGTGCCAGCAACCCGACGGGGAAGGGGACTGAAGCTTTCTTT.